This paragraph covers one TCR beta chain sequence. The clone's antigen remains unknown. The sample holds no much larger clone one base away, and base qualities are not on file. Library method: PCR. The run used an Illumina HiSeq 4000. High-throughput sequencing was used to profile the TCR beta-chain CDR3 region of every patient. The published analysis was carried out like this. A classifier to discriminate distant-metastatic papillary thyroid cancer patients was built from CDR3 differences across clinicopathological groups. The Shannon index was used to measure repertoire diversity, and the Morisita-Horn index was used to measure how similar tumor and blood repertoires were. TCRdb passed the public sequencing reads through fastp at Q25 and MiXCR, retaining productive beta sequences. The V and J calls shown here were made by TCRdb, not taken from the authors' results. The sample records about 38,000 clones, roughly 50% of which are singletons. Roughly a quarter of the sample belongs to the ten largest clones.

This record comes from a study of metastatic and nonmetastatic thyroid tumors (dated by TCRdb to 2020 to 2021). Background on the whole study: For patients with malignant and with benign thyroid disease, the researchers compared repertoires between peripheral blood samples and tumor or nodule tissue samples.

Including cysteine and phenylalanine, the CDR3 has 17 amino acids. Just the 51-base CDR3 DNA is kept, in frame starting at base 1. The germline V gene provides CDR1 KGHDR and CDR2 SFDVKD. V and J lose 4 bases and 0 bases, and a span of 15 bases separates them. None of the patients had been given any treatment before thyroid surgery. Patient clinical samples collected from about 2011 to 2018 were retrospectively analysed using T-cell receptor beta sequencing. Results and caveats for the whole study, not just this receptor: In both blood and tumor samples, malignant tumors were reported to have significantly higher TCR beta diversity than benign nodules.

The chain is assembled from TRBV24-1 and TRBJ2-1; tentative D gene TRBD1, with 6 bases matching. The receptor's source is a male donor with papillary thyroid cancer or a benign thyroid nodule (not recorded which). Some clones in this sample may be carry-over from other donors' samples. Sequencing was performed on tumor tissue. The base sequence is TGTGCCACCAGTGACCGGAGGACAGTAAGCTCCTACAATGAGCAGTTCTTC. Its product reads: CATSDRRTVSSYNEQFF.